This TCR beta chain was captured by sequencing in a study of T cell responses to AZD1222 COVID-19 vaccine. Whole-study results and caveats: It should be noted that donors were predominantly white British and more often female, and clonal diversity was possibly underestimated. Reports say nearly half of spike-specific TCRs go after unmutated variant regions. None of the repertoires were sampled until the peak T cell response had passed. Baseline seropositivity occurred in only six AZD1222 recipients.

As regards this clone: Its antigen is still unknown.

Sequencing used immunoSEQ multiplex PCR; TCRdb keeps in-frame clones, though not all of them. The table lists about 130,000 clones, approximately 90% of them singletons. This CDR3 has 15 amino acids. CDR1 LNHDA and CDR2 SQIVND come from the germline V gene (reference sequence). V gave up 7 bases and J gave up 0 bases, with 16 bases separating them. The clonotype comes from an adult in good health. Here the sequenced sample was peripheral blood, taken on day 0 of AZD1222 vaccination. V gene TRBV19 combines with J gene TRBJ2-7; D gene ambiguous. This chain's CDR3 is CASTKTPHLSYEQYF. The CDR3 DNA reads as TGTGCCAGTACCAAGACTCCCCACCTCTCCTACGAGCAGTACTTC.